This T cell receptor beta chain was documented in a study of T cell responses to AZD1222 COVID-19 vaccine. Turning to this clone: Antigen: not known.

Clones were sequenced by immunoSEQ multiplex PCR, and TCRdb holds only the in-frame ones, with some missing. In the table there are approximately 50,000 clones, approximately 85% of which are singletons. CDR3 length: 14 residues. Germline V gives CDR1 SGHAT, CDR2 FQNNGV. Trimming removed 5 bases from V and 0 bases from J, with 10 bases in between. Study observations and caveats: The CD4 TCRs associated with vaccination extended across spike and predominated at 160-218 and 743-854. Unmutated variant regions reportedly attract nearly half of all spike-specific TCRs.

The chain joins TRBV11-2 to TRBJ2-5; D is unresolved. The sequence came from an adult in good health. The material sequenced was peripheral blood, taken on day 0 of MenACWY control vaccination. In DNA form, the CDR3 reads TGTGCCAGCAGCCCAATAGCCTACCAAGAGACCCAGTACTTC. Its protein product is CASSPIAYQETQYF.